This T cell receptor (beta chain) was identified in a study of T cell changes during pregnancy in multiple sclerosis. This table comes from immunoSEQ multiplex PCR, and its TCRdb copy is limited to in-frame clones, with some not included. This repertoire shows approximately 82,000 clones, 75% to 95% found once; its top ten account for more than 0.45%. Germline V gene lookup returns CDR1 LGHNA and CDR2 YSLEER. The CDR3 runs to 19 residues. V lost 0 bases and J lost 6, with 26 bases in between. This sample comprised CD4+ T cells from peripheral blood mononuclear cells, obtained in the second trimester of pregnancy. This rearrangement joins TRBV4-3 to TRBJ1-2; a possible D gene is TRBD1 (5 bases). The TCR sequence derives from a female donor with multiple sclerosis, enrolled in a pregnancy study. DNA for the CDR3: TGCGCCAGCAGCCAAGAACCAACAGGCTCCGGGAGGGCCCCAAATGGCTACACCTTC. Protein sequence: CASSQEPTGSGRAPNGYTF.